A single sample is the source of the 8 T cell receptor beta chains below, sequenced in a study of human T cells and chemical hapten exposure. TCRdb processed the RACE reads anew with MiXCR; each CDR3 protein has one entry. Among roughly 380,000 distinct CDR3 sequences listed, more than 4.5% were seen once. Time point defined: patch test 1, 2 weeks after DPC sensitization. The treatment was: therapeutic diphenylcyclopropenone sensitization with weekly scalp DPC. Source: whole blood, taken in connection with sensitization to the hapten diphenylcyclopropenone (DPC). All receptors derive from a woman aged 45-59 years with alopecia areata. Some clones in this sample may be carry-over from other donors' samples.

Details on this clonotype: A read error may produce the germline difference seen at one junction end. CDR3 coding DNA: TGTGCCAGCAGCCTAGCCACGGTGGGGACTGAAGCTTTCTTT. Its protein product is CASSLATVGTEAFF. V usage is TRBV7-8 and J usage is TRBJ1-1; D call uncertain. Germline V gives CDR1 SGHVS, CDR2 FQNEAQ. The CDR3 spans 14 residues.

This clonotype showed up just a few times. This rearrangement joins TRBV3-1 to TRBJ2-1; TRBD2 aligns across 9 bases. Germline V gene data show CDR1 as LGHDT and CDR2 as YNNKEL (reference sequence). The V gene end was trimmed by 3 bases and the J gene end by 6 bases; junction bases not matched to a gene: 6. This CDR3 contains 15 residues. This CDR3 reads CASSQRGGLGNEQFF. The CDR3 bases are TGTGCCAGCAGCCAGCGGGGGGGCCTAGGCAATGAGCAGTTCTTC.

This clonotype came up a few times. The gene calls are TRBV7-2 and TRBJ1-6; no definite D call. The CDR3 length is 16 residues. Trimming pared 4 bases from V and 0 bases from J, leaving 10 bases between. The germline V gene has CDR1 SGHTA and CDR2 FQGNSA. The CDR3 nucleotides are TGTGCCAGCAGCTCCGGACGGAGCTCCTATAATTCACCCCTCCACTTT. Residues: CASSSGRSSYNSPLHF.

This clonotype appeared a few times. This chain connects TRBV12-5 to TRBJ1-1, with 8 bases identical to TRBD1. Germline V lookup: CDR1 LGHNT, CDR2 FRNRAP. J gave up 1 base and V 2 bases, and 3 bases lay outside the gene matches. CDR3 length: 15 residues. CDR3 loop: CASGLTGGSNTEAFF. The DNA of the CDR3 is TGTGCTAGTGGTTTGACAGGGGGGTCGAACACTGAAGCTTTCTTT.

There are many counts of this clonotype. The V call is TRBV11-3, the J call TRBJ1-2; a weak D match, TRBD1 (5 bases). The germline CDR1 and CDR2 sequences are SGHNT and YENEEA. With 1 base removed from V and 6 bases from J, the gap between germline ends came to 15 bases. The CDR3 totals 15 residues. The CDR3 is CASSLGIGRDDGYTF. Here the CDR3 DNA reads TGTGCCAGCAGCTTAGGGATAGGAAGGGACGATGGCTACACCTTC.

The DNA for the CDR3 is TGTGCCAGCAGCTTAACAGTAAAGAATGAGCAGTTCTTC. Protein product: CASSLTVKNEQFF. V gene TRBV7-9 combines with J gene TRBJ2-1; D unresolved. The CDR3 has 13 amino acids. Germline CDR1 and CDR2: SEHNR and FQNEAQ (reference sequence). V lost 2 bases to trimming and J lost 7 bases, with 9 bases between them.

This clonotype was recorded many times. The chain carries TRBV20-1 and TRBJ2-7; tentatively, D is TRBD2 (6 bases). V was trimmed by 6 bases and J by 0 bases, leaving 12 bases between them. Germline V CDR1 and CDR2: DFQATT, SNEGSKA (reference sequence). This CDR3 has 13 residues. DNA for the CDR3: TGCAGTGCCCTGGAGGGTTACTCCTACGAGCAGTACTTC. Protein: CSALEGYSYEQYF.

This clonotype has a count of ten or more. The CDR3 sequence: CASSSPLEDLEETQYF. In DNA form, the CDR3 reads TGTGCCAGCAGCTCACCCTTAGAGGACTTGGAAGAGACCCAGTACTTC. The genes are TRBV5-5 and TRBJ2-5, with D tentatively TRBD2 (5 bases). Trimming cost V 3 bases and J 3 bases, with 18 bases left between them. This CDR3 has 16 amino acids. Germline V gene sequence: CDR1 SGHKS, CDR2 YYEKEE (reference sequence).